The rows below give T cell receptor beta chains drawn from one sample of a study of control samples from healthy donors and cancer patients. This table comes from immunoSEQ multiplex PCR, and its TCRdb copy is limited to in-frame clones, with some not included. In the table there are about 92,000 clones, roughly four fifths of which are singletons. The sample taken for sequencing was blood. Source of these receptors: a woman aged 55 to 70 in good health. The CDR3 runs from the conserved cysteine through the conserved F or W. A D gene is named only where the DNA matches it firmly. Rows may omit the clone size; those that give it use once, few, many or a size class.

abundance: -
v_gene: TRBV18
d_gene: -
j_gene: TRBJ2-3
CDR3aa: CASSPPHHQDTQYF
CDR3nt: TGTGCCAGCTCACCACCCCACCATCAAGATACGCAGTATTTT

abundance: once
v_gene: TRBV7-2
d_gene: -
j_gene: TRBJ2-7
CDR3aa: CASSLRALTYEQYF
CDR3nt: TGTGCCAGCAGCTTGCGGGCCCTCACGTACGAGCAGTACTTC

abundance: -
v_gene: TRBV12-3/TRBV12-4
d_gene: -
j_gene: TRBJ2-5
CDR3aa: CASSSVVQTQYF
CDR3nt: TGTGCCAGCAGCTCCGTAGTTCAGACCCAGTACTTC

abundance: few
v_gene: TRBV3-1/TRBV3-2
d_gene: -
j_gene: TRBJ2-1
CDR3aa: CASSELTYNEQFF
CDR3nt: TGTGCCAGCAGCGAGCTCACTTACAATGAGCAGTTCTTC

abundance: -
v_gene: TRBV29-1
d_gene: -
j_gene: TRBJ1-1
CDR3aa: CSVDSYNMNTEAFF
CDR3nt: TGCAGCGTTGATTCGTACAACATGAACACTGAAGCTTTCTTT

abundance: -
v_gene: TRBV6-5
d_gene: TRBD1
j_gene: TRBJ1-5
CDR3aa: CASSYSRTGTQPQHF
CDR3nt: TGTGCCAGCAGTTACTCCCGGACAGGGACTCAGCCCCAGCATTTT

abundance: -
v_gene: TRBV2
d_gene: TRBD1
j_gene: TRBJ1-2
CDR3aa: CASRGQGSLYGYTF
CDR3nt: TGTGCCAGCAGGGGACAGGGTAGCCTCTATGGCTACACCTTC

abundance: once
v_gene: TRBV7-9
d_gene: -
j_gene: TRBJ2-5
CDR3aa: CASSFVREETQYF
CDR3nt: TGTGCCAGCAGCTTCGTCAGGGAAGAGACCCAGTACTTC

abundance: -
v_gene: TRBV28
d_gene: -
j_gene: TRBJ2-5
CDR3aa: CASSPLGIQETQYF
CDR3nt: TGTGCCAGCAGCCCATTGGGGATCCAAGAGACCCAGTACTTC

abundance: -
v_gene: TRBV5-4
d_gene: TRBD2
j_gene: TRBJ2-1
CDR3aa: CASSGTSGGYNEQFF
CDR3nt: TGTGCCAGCAGCGGGACTAGCGGGGGATACAATGAGCAGTTCTTC

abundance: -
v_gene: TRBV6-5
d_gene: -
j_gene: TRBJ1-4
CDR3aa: CASGDWGGAAGKLFF
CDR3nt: TGTGCCAGCGGGGATTGGGGGGGCGCCGCAGGAAAACTGTTTTTT

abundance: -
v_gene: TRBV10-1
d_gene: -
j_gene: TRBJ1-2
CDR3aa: CASSDSRYYGYTF
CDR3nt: TGCGCCAGCAGTGATAGCAGATACTATGGCTACACCTTC

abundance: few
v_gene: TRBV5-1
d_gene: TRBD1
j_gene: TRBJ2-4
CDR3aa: CASSPPGTGGGDIQYF
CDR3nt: TGCGCCAGCAGCCCACCCGGGACAGGGGGAGGAGACATTCAGTACTTC

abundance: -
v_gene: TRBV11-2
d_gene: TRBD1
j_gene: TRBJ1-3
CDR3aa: CASSLGPGQGSSGNTIYF
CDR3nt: TGTGCCAGCAGCTTAGGCCCCGGACAGGGGAGCTCTGGAAACACCATATATTTT

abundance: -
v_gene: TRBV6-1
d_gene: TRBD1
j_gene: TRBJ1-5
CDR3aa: CASSGLGTQGIGQPQHF
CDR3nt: TGTGCCAGCAGTGGTCTCGGTACACAGGGGATAGGTCAGCCCCAGCATTTT

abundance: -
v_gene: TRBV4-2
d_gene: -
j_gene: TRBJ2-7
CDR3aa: CASSQATVEGASYEQYF
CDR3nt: TGTGCCAGCAGCCAAGCGACAGTTGAAGGGGCCTCCTACGAGCAGTACTTC

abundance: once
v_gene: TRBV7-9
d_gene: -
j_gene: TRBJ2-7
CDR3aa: CASSGTEGSSYEQYF
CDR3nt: TGTGCCAGCAGCGGGACCGAGGGTAGCTCCTACGAGCAGTACTTC

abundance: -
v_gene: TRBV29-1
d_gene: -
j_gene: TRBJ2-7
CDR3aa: CSVGGVDEQYF
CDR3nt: TGCAGCGTAGGAGGGGTTGACGAGCAGTACTTC

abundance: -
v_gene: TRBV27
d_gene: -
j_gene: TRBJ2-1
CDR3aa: CASSLYPPISANEQFF
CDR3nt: TGTGCCAGCAGTTTATACCCTCCTATTTCTGCCAATGAGCAGTTCTTC

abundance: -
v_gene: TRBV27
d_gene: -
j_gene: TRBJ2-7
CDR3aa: CASSLFGGDLSYEQYF
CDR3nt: TGTGCCAGCAGTTTATTTGGCGGGGACCTCTCCTACGAGCAGTACTTC

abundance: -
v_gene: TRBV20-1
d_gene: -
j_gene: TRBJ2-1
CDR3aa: CSASRATSPYNEQFF
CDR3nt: TGCAGTGCTAGTCGGGCTACCTCCCCCTACAATGAGCAGTTCTTC

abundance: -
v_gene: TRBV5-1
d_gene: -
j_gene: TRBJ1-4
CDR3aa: CASSLGVANEKLFF
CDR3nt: TGCGCCAGCAGCTTAGGAGTTGCTAATGAAAAACTGTTTTTT

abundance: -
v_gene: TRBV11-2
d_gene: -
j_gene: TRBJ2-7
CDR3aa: CASSFYRDPSNYEQYF
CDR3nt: TGTGCCAGCAGTTTTTACCGGGATCCAAGCAATTACGAGCAGTACTTC

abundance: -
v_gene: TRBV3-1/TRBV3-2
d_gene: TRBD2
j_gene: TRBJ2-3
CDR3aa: CASSQFGSSGNEKADTQYF
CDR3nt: TGTGCCAGCAGCCAATTTGGCTCTAGCGGGAACGAAAAGGCAGATACGCAGTATTTT

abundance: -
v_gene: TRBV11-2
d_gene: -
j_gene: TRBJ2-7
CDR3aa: CASSFGHSGPYEQYF
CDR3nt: TGTGCCAGCAGCTTTGGGCATAGCGGCCCCTACGAGCAGTACTTC

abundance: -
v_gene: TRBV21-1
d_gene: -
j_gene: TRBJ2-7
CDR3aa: CASSKVGAQDYEQYF
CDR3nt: TGTGCCAGCAGCAAAGTCGGGGCACAGGACTACGAGCAGTACTTC

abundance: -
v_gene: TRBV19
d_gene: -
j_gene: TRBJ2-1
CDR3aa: CASSLGLLYNEQFF
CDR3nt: TGTGCCAGTAGTCTGGGACTTCTCTACAATGAGCAGTTCTTC

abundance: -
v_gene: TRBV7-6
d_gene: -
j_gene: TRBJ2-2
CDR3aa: CASSPRWGNTGELFF
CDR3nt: TGTGCCAGCAGCCCTAGATGGGGTAACACCGGGGAGCTGTTTTTT

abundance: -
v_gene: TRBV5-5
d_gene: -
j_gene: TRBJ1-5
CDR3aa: CASSFGGSGVSNQPQHF
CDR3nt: TGTGCCAGCAGCTTTGGGGGTAGTGGGGTTAGCAATCAGCCCCAGCATTTT

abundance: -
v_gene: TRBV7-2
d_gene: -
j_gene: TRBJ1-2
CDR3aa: CASSLVGGPYGYTF
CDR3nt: TGTGCCAGCAGCTTAGTGGGGGGCCCCTATGGCTACACCTTC

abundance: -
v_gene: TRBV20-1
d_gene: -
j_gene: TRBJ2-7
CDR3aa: CSARIVEQYF
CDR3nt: TGCAGTGCTAGAATAGTAGAGCAGTACTTC

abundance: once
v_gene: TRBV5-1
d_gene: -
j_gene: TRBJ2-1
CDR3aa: CASSLPTGESYNEQFF
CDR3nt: TGCGCCAGCAGCCTCCCCACGGGGGAGTCCTACAATGAGCAGTTCTTC

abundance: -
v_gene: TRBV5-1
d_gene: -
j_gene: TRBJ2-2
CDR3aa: CASRWGDTGELFF
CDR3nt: TGCGCCAGCAGGTGGGGGGACACCGGGGAGCTGTTTTTT

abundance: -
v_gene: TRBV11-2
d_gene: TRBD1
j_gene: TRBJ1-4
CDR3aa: CASSLGRGRWATNEKLFF
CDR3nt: TGTGCCAGCAGCTTAGGCAGGGGGCGTTGGGCAACTAATGAAAAACTGTTTTTT

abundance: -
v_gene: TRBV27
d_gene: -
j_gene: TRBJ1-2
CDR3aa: CASSSSGTSYGYTF
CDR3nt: TGTGCCAGCAGCTCCTCCGGGACATCCTATGGCTACACCTTC

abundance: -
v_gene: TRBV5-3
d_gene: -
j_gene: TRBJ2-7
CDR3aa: CARSYPLRSYEQYF
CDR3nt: TGTGCCAGAAGCTATCCACTCAGGTCCTACGAGCAGTACTTC

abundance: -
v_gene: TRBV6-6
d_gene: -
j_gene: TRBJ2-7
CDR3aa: CASSYSWVMPYEQYF
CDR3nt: TGTGCCAGCAGTTACTCCTGGGTCATGCCCTACGAGCAGTACTTC

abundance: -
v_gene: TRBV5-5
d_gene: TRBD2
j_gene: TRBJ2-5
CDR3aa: CASSSPSGQETQYF
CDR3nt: TGTGCCAGCAGTTCCCCTAGCGGCCAAGAGACCCAGTACTTC

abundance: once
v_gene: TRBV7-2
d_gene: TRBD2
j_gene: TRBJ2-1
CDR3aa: CASSLSGGVSYNEQFF
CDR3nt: TGTGCCAGCAGCTTAAGTGGGGGGGTATCCTACAATGAGCAGTTCTTC

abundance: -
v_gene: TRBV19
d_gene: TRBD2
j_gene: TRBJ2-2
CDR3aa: CASSILGLGAGELFF
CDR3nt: TGTGCCAGTAGTATTTTGGGACTAGGGGCCGGGGAGCTGTTTTTT

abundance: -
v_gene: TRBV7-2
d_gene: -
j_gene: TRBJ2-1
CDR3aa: CASSLGGGLAGAWNEQFF
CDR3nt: TGTGCCAGCAGCTTAGGAGGGGGGTTAGCGGGCGCCTGGAATGAGCAGTTCTTC

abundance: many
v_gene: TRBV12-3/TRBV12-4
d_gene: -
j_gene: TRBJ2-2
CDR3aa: CASPKRTGELFF
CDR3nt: TGTGCCAGCCCCAAGAGGACCGGGGAGCTGTTTTTT

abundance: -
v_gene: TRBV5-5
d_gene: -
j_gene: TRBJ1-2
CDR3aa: CASNLGGVYGYTF
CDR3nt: TGTGCCAGCAACCTAGGGGGGGTCTATGGCTACACCTTC

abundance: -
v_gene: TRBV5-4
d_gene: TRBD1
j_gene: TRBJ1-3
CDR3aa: CASSLRQGGGNTIYF
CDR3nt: TGTGCCAGCAGCTTGAGACAGGGAGGCGGAAACACCATATATTTT

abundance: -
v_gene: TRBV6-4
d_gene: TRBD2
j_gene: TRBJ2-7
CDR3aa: CASSDHLPSGGPPYEQYF
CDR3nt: TGTGCCAGCAGTGACCACCTACCTAGCGGGGGGCCTCCCTACGAGCAGTACTTC

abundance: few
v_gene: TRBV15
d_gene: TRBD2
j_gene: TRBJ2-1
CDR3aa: CATSRDRLAGSYNEQFF
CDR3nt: TGTGCCACCAGCAGAGATCGACTAGCGGGGTCCTACAATGAGCAGTTCTTC

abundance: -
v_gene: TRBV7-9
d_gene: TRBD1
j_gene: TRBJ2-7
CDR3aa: CASSFAGTGDSGEQYF
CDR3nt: TGTGCCAGCAGCTTTGCCGGGACAGGGGACTCTGGGGAGCAGTACTTC

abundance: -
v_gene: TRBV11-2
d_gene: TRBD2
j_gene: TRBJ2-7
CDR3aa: CASSRNPSSGQGAYEQYF
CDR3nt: TGTGCCAGCAGCCGCAACCCATCTAGCGGCCAAGGGGCATACGAGCAGTACTTC

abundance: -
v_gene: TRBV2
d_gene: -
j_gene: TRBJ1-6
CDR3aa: CASSDQGSGSPLHF
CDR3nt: TGTGCCAGCAGTGATCAGGGGTCGGGTTCACCCCTCCACTTT

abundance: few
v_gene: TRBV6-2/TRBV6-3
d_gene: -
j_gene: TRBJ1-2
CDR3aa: CASSYESYGYTF
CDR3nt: TGTGCCAGCAGTTACGAATCTTATGGCTACACCTTC

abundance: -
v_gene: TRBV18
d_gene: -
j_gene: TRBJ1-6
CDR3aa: CASSPYGQNNSPLHF
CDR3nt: TGTGCCAGCTCACCATATGGGCAGAATAATTCACCCCTCCACTTT

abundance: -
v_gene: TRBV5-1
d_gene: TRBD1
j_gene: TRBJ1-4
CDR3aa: CASSREGQGREKLFF
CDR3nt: TGCGCCAGCAGCCGGGAGGGACAGGGCCGCGAAAAACTGTTTTTT

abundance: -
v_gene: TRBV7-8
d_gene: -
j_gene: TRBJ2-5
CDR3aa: CASSASRQETQYF
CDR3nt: TGTGCCAGCAGCGCGTCCCGTCAAGAGACCCAGTACTTC